This T cell receptor (beta chain) was identified during a study of blood T cell repertoires in COVID-19. In the study overall: The United States, Italy and Spain were the sources of the acute and convalescent COVID-19 samples. From T cells, B-cell-depleted T cells, or PBMCs came the material, which was cDNA or gDNA.

As handled by the study authors: Estimation of nucleated cell counts was performed using reference gene primer amplification. Assay used: immunoSEQ multiplex PCR; TCRdb lists only in-frame clones, some missing. V and J calls and clone size follow that table, whereas D and trimming were derived from the DNA. The table lists tens of thousands of clones, around 90% of them singletons. This CDR3 is built from 15 residues. CDR1 and CDR2 from the germline V gene are KGHSH and LQKENI. V shed 4 bases, J shed 0 bases, and the junction held 3 bases outside the gene matches. The source material was peripheral blood. The receptor's source is a human donor in a cohort sampled during active COVID-19. This sequence joins TRBV18 and TRBJ1-2, with 9 bases identical to TRBD1. The CDR3 is CASSQDRGTNYGYTF. The CDR3 bases are TGTGCCAGCTCACAAGACAGGGGGACTAACTATGGCTACACCTTC.